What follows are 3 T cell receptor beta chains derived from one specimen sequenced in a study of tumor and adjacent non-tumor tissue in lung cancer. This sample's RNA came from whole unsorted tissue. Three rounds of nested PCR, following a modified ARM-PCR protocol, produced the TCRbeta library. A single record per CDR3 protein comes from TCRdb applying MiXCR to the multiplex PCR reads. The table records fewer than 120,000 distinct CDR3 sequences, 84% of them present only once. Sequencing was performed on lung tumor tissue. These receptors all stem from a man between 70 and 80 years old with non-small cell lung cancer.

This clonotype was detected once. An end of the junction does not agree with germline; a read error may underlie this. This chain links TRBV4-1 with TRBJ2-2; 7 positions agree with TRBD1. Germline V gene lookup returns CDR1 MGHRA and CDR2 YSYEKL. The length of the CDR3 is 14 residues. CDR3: CARSQGQYTGELFF. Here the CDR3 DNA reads TGCGCCAGGAGCCAGGGACAGTACACCGGGGAGCTGTTTTTT.

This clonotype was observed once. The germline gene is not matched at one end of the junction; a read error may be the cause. CDR3 sequence reads: CTGSLGRTNQETQYF. DNA of the CDR3: TGTACCGGCAGCCTGGGTAGGACTAATCAAGAGACCCAATACTTC. V usage is TRBV11-1 and J usage is TRBJ2-5, with TRBD2 as a possible D gene (6 bases). This CDR3 is 15 amino acids long. Germline V gene lookup returns CDR1 SGHAT and CDR2 FQDESV (reference sequence). The full variable domain, its missing parts supplied by reference TRBV11-1 and TRBJ2-5, is EAEVAQSPRYKITEKSQAVAFWCDPISGHATLYWYRQILGQGPELLVQFQDESVVDDSQLPKDRFSAERLKGVDSTLKIQPAELGDSAMYLCTGSLGRTNQETQYFGPGTRLLVL.

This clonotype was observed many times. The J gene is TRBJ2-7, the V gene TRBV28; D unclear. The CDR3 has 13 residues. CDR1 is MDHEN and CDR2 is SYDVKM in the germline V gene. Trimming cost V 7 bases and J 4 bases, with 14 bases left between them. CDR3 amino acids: CASTSPYGYEQYF. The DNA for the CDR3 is TGTGCCAGCACTTCCCCTTACGGGTACGAGCAGTACTTC.